The T cell receptor beta chain described here comes from a study of vaccination effects on CD4 cells after COVID-19. This CDR3 comprises 15 residues. CDR1 is MNHEY and CDR2 is SVGAGI in the germline V gene. Between the trimmed V and J ends, which lost 6 bases and 5 bases, there was a span of 19 bases. At the end of 10 days of culture, CD4+ T cells were isolated. The protocol was immunoSEQ multiplex PCR, while the TCRdb copy is restricted to in-frame clones and leaves out a portion. The sample lists tens of thousands of clones; under 85% were seen once. With regard to this clone: What it recognizes is unknown.

The source was CD4+ T cells from PBMCs cultured without peptide, collected before COVID-19 vaccination. The receptor comes from a human donor who had a prior SARS-CoV-2 infection. This chain uses TRBV6-5 with TRBJ2-5; D may correspond to TRBD1 or TRBD2 (5 bases each). CDR3 loop: CASRETREFWETQYF. In nucleotides, the CDR3 is TGTGCCAGCAGGGAGACCAGGGAGTTTTGGGAGACCCAGTACTTC.